The table lists the clone carrying this T cell receptor (beta chain) with a count of one. Germline V gene lookup returns CDR1 SGHTA and CDR2 FQGNSA. The CDR3 has 14 residues. V was trimmed by 4 bases and J by 7 bases, leaving 16 bases between them. These data originate in a study of blood T cell repertoires in COVID-19. The table came from immunoSEQ multiplex PCR; TCRdb's copy has only in-frame clones and leaves some out. This sample carries 200,000 to 250,000 clones, about 87% of them seen once, and the ten largest clones take more than 6.5%. This clonotype was obtained from a woman in her sixties or seventies with active or convalescent COVID-19. Sequenced: peripheral blood. This sequence joins TRBV7-2 and TRBJ1-2; tentative D call: TRBD1 (5 bases). DNA of the CDR3: TGTGCCAGCAGCTCATTCCAGGGACTCGCTGGCTACACCTTC. Residues: CASSSFQGLAGYTF.